This TCR beta chain was recorded in a study of blood T cells in healthy people across ages. Overall study: About one barcoded beta molecule was captured per two T cells (by template switching). General study points: Long-lived and aged donors differed, with more naive CD4+ cells and higher diversity in the long-lived.

Regarding this clonotype: Its antigen remains unknown.

A J-beta primer mix and a sample-barcoded 5' primer were used in a second PCR of roughly 6 to 12 cycles. A template-switch adaptor that had 12 random nucleotides put a tag on each cDNA molecule. TCRdb itself ran the 5' RACE reads through MiXCR, one entry per CDR3 protein. The sample yields about 800,000 distinct CDR3 sequences, 55% to 70% seen once. The origin of this receptor is a young man in good health. Source material: blood.

For the CDR3, the DNA is TGTGCCAGCAGCTTAGACTACCGTGAGCAGTACTTC. This gives the protein CASSLDYREQYF. The chain couples TRBV7-9 to TRBJ2-1; D is unclear. The end of the DNA is better explained by TRBJ2-7, so the J call may be wrong. The CDR3 loop spans 12 amino acids. Per germline, CDR1 SEHNR and CDR2 FQNEAQ (reference sequence).